A selection of T cell receptor beta chains follows, all from one sample in a study of CD8 T cells in Susac syndrome. TCRdb recomputed calls from the immunoSEQ multiplex PCR reads with MiXCR, one row per CDR3 protein. The sample shows some 450,000 distinct CDR3 sequences, more than 70% of them seen only once. The sample comprised CD8+ T cells from PBMCs. The receptors were sampled from a human donor with multiple sclerosis. Both conserved end residues are part of each CDR3. D genes are given only for firm matches. Expanded clones get a size class; other rows say once, few or many, or leave the size out.

>TRBJ2-7|TRBV12-3/TRBV12-4|.|.
CASSHRDQYDEQYF
TGTGCCAGCAGTCACCGGGACCAATACGACGAGCAGTACTTC
>TRBJ1-5|TRBV6-2/TRBV6-3|TRBD1|once
CASSRDRVDQPQHF
TGTGCCAGCAGTCGGGACAGGGTCGATCAGCCCCAGCATTTT
>TRBJ1-1|TRBV6-1|TRBD1|.
CASSDDRGNTEAFF
TGTGCCAGCAGTGATGACAGGGGGAACACTGAAGCTTTCTTT
>TRBJ2-2|TRBV30|.|.
CAWRWGAGELFF
TGTGCCTGGAGATGGGGAGCCGGGGAGCTGTTTTTT
>TRBJ1-1|TRBV30|.|.
CAWSVPGEAFF
TGTGCCTGGAGTGTACCGGGGGAAGCTTTCTTT
>TRBJ2-7|TRBV5-1|TRBD2|few
CASSLRGGNYEQYF
TGCGCCAGCAGCCTTCGGGGGGGAAACTACGAGCAGTACTTC
>TRBJ2-1|TRBV20-1|.|.
CSAPGPFSQSEQFF
TGCAGTGCTCCTGGGCCTTTCTCGCAAAGTGAGCAGTTCTTC
>TRBJ1-1|TRBV4-1|.|.
CASSHPSSGRDTEAFF
TGCGCCAGCAGCCACCCATCATCGGGCAGGGACACTGAAGCTTTCTTT
>TRBJ1-6|TRBV5-1|TRBD1|.
CASSLRGTDNNSPLHF
TGCGCCAGCAGCTTGCGGGGGACAGATAATAATTCACCCCTCCACTTT
>TRBJ2-7|TRBV28|TRBD1|.
CASSSQTGAAYEQYF
TGTGCCAGCAGTTCGCAGACAGGGGCCGCCTACGAGCAGTACTTC
>TRBJ2-3|TRBV25-1|.|.
CASSEYGALSSVTDTQYF
TGTGCCAGCAGTGAATATGGAGCCCTCTCATCAGTCACAGATACGCAGTATTTT
>TRBJ2-3|TRBV6-1|.|.
CASSEGWADTQYF
TGTGCCAGCAGTGAAGGCTGGGCAGATACGCAGTATTTT
>TRBJ1-1|TRBV30|TRBD1|.
CASQGADVLNTEAFF
TGTGCCTCCCAGGGGGCTGATGTCTTGAACACTGAAGCTTTCTTT
>TRBJ1-1|TRBV30|TRBD1|.
CAWSAPWDRSNTEAFF
TGTGCCTGGAGTGCCCCCTGGGACAGGTCGAACACTGAAGCTTTCTTT
>TRBJ1-5|TRBV14|.|.
CASSPGQPPNQPQHF
TGTGCCAGCAGCCCAGGACAGCCCCCCAATCAGCCCCAGCATTTT
>TRBJ2-1|TRBV7-9|.|.
CASSETSPGITYNEQFF
TGTGCCAGCAGCGAGACTAGTCCGGGGATAACCTACAATGAGCAGTTCTTC
>TRBJ1-2|TRBV3-1|TRBD1|.
CASSQTGGDYGYTF
TGTGCCAGCAGTCAAACAGGGGGGGACTATGGCTACACCTTC
>TRBJ2-7|TRBV27|TRBD1|.
CASSSLGPGGSKQYF
TGTGCCAGCAGCTCCCTAGGGCCAGGGGGCAGCAAGCAGTACTTC
>TRBJ2-1|TRBV30|.|.
CAWSFLGGYNEQFF
TGTGCCTGGAGTTTTCTTGGGGGCTACAATGAGCAGTTCTTC
>TRBJ2-3|TRBV7-9|.|few
CASSFGKNTQYF
TGTGCCAGCAGCTTTGGGAAGAATACGCAGTATTTT
>TRBJ2-7|TRBV7-9|TRBD2|.
CASSSGGPSYEQYF
TGTGCCAGCAGTTCGGGGGGACCCTCCTACGAGCAGTACTTC
>TRBJ2-7|TRBV2|TRBD2|.
CASLGTSGYEQYF
TGTGCCAGCTTAGGGACTAGCGGGTACGAGCAGTACTTC
>TRBJ2-3|TRBV28|TRBD1|.
CASSWTGGGTDTQYF
TGTGCCAGCAGCTGGACAGGGGGAGGCACAGATACGCAGTATTTT
>TRBJ2-1|TRBV6-5|TRBD2|.
CASSFGLAADNEQFF
TGTGCCAGCAGTTTCGGACTAGCGGCAGACAATGAGCAGTTCTTC
>TRBJ2-7|TRBV4-1|.|.
CASSQDIRQSAYEQYF
TGCGCCAGCAGCCAAGATATTCGCCAAAGCGCCTACGAGCAGTACTTC
>TRBJ1-2|TRBV4-2|.|.
CASSQEGEGIYGYTF
TGTGCCAGCAGCCAAGAAGGGGAGGGCATCTATGGCTACACCTTC